This T cell receptor (beta chain) was captured in a study of metastatic and nonmetastatic thyroid tumors (TCRdb year 2020). Regarding the research as a whole: For patients with malignant and with benign thyroid disease, the researchers compared repertoires between peripheral blood samples and tumor or nodule tissue samples. The study at large found these results: In both blood and tumor samples, malignant tumors were reported to have significantly higher TCR beta diversity than benign nodules.

Looking up the germline V gene yields CDR1 SGHAT and CDR2 FQNNGV. After removal of 2 bases from V and 8 bases from J, the junction retains 7 bases not matched to a gene. The CDR3 runs 16 amino acids, cysteine and phenylalanine included. The sequence is cut down to CDR3 DNA, 48 bases in frame from base 1. Before undergoing thyroid surgery, none of the patients had been given any kind of treatment. Using T-cell receptor beta sequencing, the researchers looked back retrospectively at clinical samples from patients, gathered between the early 2010s and the late 2010s. The library was made by PCR. The sequencing machine was an Illumina HiSeq 4000. High-throughput sequencing was used to profile the TCR beta-chain CDR3 region of each patient. The paper's processing steps were these. The researchers built a classifier to tell apart papillary thyroid cancer patients with distant metastasis, based on CDR3 differences among clinicopathological groups. The Shannon index was used to measure repertoire diversity, and the Morisita-Horn index was used to measure how similar tumor and blood repertoires were. The public sequencing data were trimmed at Q25 with fastp and processed into clonotypes with MiXCR by TCRdb, which kept only in-frame beta chains. The V and J calls, along with clone size, are taken from TCRdb and not from the paper's own processing. The sample has 15,000 to 20,000 clones on record, 20% to 25% of them singletons. The top ten clonotypes cover roughly a fifth of the sample.

This clone was seen a few times. The specificity of this receptor is unknown. No much larger clonotype is one base removed from it; base qualities were not supplied. Sequenced: adjacent normal tissue. This clonotype originated in a female donor with papillary thyroid cancer or a benign thyroid nodule (not recorded which). Some clones in this sample may be carry-over from other donors' samples. The chain is assembled from TRBV11-2 and TRBJ2-1; TRBD2 aligns with 12 central bases. The nucleotides read TGTGCCAGCAGCTTACCGCGACTAGCGGGAGACGATGAGCAGTTCTTC. This codes for CASSLPRLAGDDEQFF.